A selection of T cell receptor beta chains follows, all from one sample in a study of T cells in severe cutaneous drug reactions. TCRdb reprocessed the multiplex PCR reads, keeping one entry per CDR3 protein, no DNA. The sample table sets out about 2,500 distinct CDR3 sequences. The sequencing sample was made of cells from a skin blister. All receptors derive from a human donor with toxic epidermal necrolysis, a severe cutaneous drug reaction. Each CDR3 is given with its conserved first and last residue. For some rows the clone size is stated as once, few or many, or as a class when expanded; others skip it.

v_gene	j_gene	abundance	CDR3aa
TRBV15	TRBJ2-7	medium-sized	CATSRERRQSYEQYF
TRBV28	TRBJ2-3	medium-sized	CASRLGGVNTDTQYF
TRBV15	TRBJ2-7	NA	CATSRRLAGGPSYEQYF
TRBV4-1	TRBJ1-2	NA	CASSRTGASRYTF
TRBV2	TRBJ2-1	NA	CASKLARTSYNEQFF
TRBV6-1	TRBJ1-1	NA	CASRRSATEAFF
TRBV2	TRBJ2-4	NA	CASSELLVGDIQYF
TRBV10-3	TRBJ2-3	large	CAIEDGSTDTQYF
TRBV2	TRBJ2-2	NA	CASTGNTGELFF
TRBV18	TRBJ1-5	NA	CASSPSDQPQHF
TRBV19	TRBJ1-5	NA	CASSKYNQPQHF
TRBV6-1	TRBJ1-1	NA	CASTRDSREAFF
TRBV25-1	TRBJ2-7	medium-sized	CASSELGSGKSNEQYF
TRBV6-1	TRBJ1-1	NA	CASSEAGGAVGAFF
TRBV6-2/TRBV6-3	TRBJ2-1	large	CACSYQGTIRPYNEQFF
TRBV5-6	TRBJ2-5	large	CASSAEETQYF
TRBV7-2	TRBJ2-7	NA	CASSLVGTGLMNEQYF
TRBV27	TRBJ2-7	medium-sized	CASTRQGSSYEQYF
TRBV6-6	TRBJ2-1	medium-sized	CASWRGGETQFF
TRBV7-9	TRBJ2-2	medium-sized	CASSSITGELFF
TRBV29-1	TRBJ2-6	NA	CSVHGTSSGANVLTF
TRBV20-1	TRBJ1-1	NA	CSARDVVAGTYEQYFGSGTEAFF
TRBV29-1	TRBJ2-2	NA	CSVEDRTSPTGELFF
TRBV2	TRBJ2-5	NA	CASSVDRRETQYF
TRBV9	TRBJ1-1	NA	CASSVGPNTEAFF
TRBV11-2	TRBJ1-1	NA	CASRQTGSNTEAFF
TRBV20-1	TRBJ2-1	medium-sized	CSARVVEGGSSYNEQFF
TRBV7-8	TRBJ1-6	NA	CASSIHRSYNSPLHF
TRBV29-1	TRBJ2-7	NA	CSVVEVSYEQYF
TRBV4-3	TRBJ2-1	NA	CASSQVSNEQFF
TRBV11-2	TRBJ2-7	NA	CASSLDGRQAFYEQYF
TRBV6-2/TRBV6-3	TRBJ1-2	NA	CASSWAEDYGYTF
TRBV20-1	TRBJ2-1	medium-sized	CSAKTSGSRDEQFF
TRBV18	TRBJ2-6	NA	CASSPVSGNVLTF
TRBV18	TRBJ1-4	NA	CASSPSPVGEKLFF
TRBV6-1	TRBJ1-2	NA	CASETGTDYGYTF
TRBV27	TRBJ2-5	NA	CASSLGTGASETQYF
TRBV9	TRBJ1-6	large	CASSPRPGGDSPLHF
TRBV15	TRBJ1-2	NA	CATSRLSGQNYSYTF
TRBV27	TRBJ2-7	medium-sized	CASSLDSVYEQYF
TRBV6-2/TRBV6-3	TRBJ1-1	NA	CASSYPGIAEAFF
TRBV19	TRBJ2-7	NA	CASSYRGSYEQYF
TRBV25-1	TRBJ2-3	NA	CASSDPPGTSSADTQYF
TRBV5-4	TRBJ1-2	NA	CASSDTRVYGYTF
TRBV29-1	TRBJ1-1	medium-sized	CSARDTFEAFF
TRBV9	TRBJ2-1	NA	CASSVVGANEQFF
TRBV2	TRBJ2-1	medium-sized	CASSEARQGTDIRGNEQFF
TRBV7-9	TRBJ1-2	NA	CASSFPAAAIDYGYTF
TRBV12-3/TRBV12-4	TRBJ2-7	NA	CASSLARRGKEQYF